The T cell receptor beta chain under discussion was sequenced for a study of blood T cell repertoires in COVID-19 (dated by TCRdb to the early 2020s). Context from the whole study: Samples covering the acute and convalescent phases of COVID-19 were provided by collaborators in the United States, Italy and Spain. The prospective study material was composed of cDNA or gDNA derived from T cells, B-cell-depleted T cells, or PBMCs. The dataset comprised deeply sampled blood TCRbeta repertoires from subjects exposed to, actively infected with, or recovered from COVID-19. The repertoires were released in a freely available public database meant as a resource for research on the immune response to SARS-CoV-2. Samples came from the ongoing ImmuneRACE study (first 160 participants) plus 1,254 subjects from 6 global collaborators. Sample metadata almost always included a de-identified subject ID, COVID-19 status, age in years and sex. Where available, HLA class I and class II types were obtained from metadata supplied by the sample provider rather than from assay-based typing. What the work shows at the level of the full study, not this receptor alone: How much clinical and demographic metadata was included differed by source and by participant, and the metadata was provided uncurated.

About this clone itself: Its cognate antigen has yet to be identified. Base qualities are not recorded, but no much larger clone differs from it by a single base.

From a lookup of the germline V gene, CDR1 and CDR2 are SGHDT and YYEEEE. The CDR3, cysteine through phenylalanine, is 12 amino acids long. Kept here is only the CDR3 DNA, which spans 36 bases and is read in frame from base 1. At the junction V is shortened by 4 bases and J by 10 bases, with 14 bases in between. In Seattle, one collaborating source enrolled patients while the infection was active and tracked those patients longitudinally over the course of disease. The collaborating institutions used their own protocols to collect whole blood in K2EDTA tubes. For TCRbeta analysis, collaborator samples were shipped as frozen whole blood, as isolated PBMCs, or as DNA extracted from either sample type. The immunoSEQ Assay, a bias-controlled multiplex PCR, was used to amplify TCRbeta CDR3 regions from genomic DNA. The original pipeline was this. The number of nucleated cells in each sample was estimated by amplification of reference gene primers within the assay. Sequence reads were collapsed and filtered to measure the absolute abundance of every unique TCRbeta CDR3 rearrangement. For each sample, productive Simpson clonality was calculated by taking the square root of Simpson's diversity index across productive rearrangements. TCRdb provides this immuneACCESS table in a form limited to in-frame rearrangements. Some clones are lacking; in checked studies, under half of them reflect an unresolved V gene, and why the rest are absent is not known. V and J calls and clone size are given by that table; D and trimming were obtained from the DNA. The sample profile shows 250,000 to 350,000 clones; 85% to 90% of them were found once. Clones ranked in the top ten supply just under 6.5% of the sample.

Sequencing was done on a sample of peripheral blood. The source is a woman aged 50 to 65 with COVID-19, enrolled during active disease. In this chain, TRBV5-6 is recombined with TRBJ1-1; the D gene cannot be resolved reliably. The DNA is as follows: TGTGCCAGCAGCGTTAGTGATTCGAGAGCTTTCTTT. It specifies CASSVSDSRAFF.